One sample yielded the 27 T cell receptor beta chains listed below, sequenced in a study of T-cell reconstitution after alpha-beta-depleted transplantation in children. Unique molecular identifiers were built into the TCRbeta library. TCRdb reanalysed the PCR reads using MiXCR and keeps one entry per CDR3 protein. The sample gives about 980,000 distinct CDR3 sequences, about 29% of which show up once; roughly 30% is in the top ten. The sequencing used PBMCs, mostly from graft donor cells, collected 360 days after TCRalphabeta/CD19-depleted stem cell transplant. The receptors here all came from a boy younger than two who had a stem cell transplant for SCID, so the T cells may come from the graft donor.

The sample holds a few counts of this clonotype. The CDR3 DNA reads TGTGCCAGCCTAGGGGACAGGGGTTTCCCAACTTCCTACGAGCAGTACTTC. It is translated as CASLGDRGFPTSYEQYF. This chain links TRBV25-1 with TRBJ2-7; 10 positions agree with TRBD1. Germline values: CDR1 MGHDK, CDR2 SYGVNS. V was pared by 8 bases and J by 1 base, with 14 bases of the junction left unmatched. The CDR3 has 17 amino acids.

The CDR3 reads CATSDPGTALDTQYF. The DNA for the CDR3 is TGTGCCACCAGTGATCCTGGGACAGCACTTGATACGCAGTATTTT. The rearrangement joins TRBV24-1 to TRBJ2-3; 7 nucleotides align to TRBD1. Germline V gene data show CDR1 as KGHDR and CDR2 as SFDVKD. The CDR3 consists of 15 residues. The V segment lost 3 bases and the J segment 6 bases; nucleotides outside the gene matches: 8.

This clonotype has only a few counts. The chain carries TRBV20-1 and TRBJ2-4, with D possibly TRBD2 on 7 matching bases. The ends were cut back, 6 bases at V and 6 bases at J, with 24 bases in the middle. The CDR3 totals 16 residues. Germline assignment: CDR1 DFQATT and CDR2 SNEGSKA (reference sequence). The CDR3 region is CSALSPGGRVGNIQYF. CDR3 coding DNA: TGCAGTGCCCTTTCACCGGGGGGCCGGGTCGGAAACATTCAGTACTTC.

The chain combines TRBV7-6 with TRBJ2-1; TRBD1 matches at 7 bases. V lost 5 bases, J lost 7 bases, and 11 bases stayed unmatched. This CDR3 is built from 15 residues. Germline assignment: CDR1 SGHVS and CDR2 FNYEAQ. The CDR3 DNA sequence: TGTGCCAGCAGCACCTCACAGGGGACGGGGAATGAGCAGTTCTTC. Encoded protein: CASSTSQGTGNEQFF.

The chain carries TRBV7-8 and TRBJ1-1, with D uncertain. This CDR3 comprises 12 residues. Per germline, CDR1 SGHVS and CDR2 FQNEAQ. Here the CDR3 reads CSVRAVGTEAFF. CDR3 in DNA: TGTTCTGTGAGGGCAGTCGGCACTGAAGCTTTCTTT.

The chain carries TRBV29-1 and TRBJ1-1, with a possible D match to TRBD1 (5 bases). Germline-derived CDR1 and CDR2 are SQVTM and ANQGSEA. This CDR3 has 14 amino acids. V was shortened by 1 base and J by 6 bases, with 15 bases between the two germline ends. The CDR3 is CSVEGTGRGPEAFF. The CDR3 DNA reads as TGCAGCGTTGAAGGAACAGGCCGCGGTCCTGAAGCTTTCTTT.

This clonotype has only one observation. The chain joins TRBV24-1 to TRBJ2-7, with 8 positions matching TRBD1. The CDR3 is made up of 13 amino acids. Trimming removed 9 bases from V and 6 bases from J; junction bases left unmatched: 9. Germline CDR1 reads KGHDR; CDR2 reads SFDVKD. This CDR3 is CATRGQAITEQYF. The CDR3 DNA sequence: TGTGCCACCCGGGGACAGGCAATAACCGAGCAGTACTTC.

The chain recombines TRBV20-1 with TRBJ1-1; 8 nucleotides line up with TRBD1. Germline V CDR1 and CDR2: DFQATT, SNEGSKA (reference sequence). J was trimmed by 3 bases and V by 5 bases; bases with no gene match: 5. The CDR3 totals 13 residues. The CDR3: CSASQGADTEAFF. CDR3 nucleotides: TGCAGTGCTTCTCAGGGGGCCGACACTGAAGCTTTCTTT.

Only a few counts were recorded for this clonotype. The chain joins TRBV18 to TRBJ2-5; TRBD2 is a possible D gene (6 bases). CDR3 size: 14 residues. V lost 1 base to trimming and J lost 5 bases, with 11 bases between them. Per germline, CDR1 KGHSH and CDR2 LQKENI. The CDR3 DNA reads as TGTGCCAGCTCACCACTTCCCGCGGGGGAGACCCAGTACTTC. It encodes CASSPLPAGETQYF.

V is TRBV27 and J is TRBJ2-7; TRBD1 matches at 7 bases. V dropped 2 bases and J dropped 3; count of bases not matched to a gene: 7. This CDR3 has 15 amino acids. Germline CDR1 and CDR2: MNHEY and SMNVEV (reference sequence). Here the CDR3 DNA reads TGTGCCAGCAGTTTAGCAGGTGACAGGGTCTACGAGCAGTACTTC. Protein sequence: CASSLAGDRVYEQYF.

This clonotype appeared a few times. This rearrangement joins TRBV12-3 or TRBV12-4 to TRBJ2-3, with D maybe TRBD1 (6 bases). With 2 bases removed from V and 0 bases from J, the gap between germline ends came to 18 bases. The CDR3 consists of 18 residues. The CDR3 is CASSLKSPGTGSTDTQYF. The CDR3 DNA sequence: TGTGCCAGCAGTTTAAAGTCCCCGGGCACAGGGAGCACAGATACGCAGTATTTT.

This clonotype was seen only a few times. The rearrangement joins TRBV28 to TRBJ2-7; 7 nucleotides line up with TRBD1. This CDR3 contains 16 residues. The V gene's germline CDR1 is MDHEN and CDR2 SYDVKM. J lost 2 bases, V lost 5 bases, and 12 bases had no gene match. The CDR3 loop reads CASSHPGQATTYEQYF. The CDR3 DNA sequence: TGTGCCAGCAGTCACCCAGGACAGGCTACTACCTACGAGCAGTACTTC.

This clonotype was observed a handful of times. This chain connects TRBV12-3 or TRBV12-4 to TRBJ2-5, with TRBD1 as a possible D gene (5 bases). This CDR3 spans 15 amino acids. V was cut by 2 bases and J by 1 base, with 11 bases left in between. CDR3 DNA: TGTGCCAGCAGTTTATGGGGCGAAACCCAAGAGACCCAGTACTTC. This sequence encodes CASSLWGETQETQYF.

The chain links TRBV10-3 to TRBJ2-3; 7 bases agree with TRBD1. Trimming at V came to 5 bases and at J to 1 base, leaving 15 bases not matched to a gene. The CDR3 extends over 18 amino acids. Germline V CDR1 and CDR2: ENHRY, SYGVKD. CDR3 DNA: TGTGCCATCAGTACGACAGGGAAGGGTGGCAGAGGCACAGATACGCAGTATTTT. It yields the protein CAISTTGKGGRGTDTQYF.

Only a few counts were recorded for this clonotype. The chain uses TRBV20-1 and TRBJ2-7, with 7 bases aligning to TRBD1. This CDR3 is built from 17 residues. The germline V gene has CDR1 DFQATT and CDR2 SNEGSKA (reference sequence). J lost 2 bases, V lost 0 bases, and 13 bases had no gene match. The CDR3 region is CSAREWTGPPPPYEQYF. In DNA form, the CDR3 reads TGCAGTGCTAGAGAATGGACAGGCCCTCCCCCTCCCTACGAGCAGTACTTC.

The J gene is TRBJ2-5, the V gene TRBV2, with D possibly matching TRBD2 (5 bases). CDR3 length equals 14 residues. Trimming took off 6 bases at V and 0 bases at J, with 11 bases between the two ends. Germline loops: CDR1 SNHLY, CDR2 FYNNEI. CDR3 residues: CASRKSGYQETQYF. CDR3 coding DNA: TGTGCCAGCAGGAAGTCGGGGTACCAAGAGACCCAGTACTTC.

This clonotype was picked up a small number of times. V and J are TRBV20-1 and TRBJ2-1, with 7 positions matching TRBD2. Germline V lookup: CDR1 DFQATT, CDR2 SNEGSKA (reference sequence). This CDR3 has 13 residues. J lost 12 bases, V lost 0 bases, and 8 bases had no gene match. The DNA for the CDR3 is TGCAGTGCTAGAGAGGGGGGACTACAAGGGCAGTTCTTC. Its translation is CSAREGGLQGQFF.

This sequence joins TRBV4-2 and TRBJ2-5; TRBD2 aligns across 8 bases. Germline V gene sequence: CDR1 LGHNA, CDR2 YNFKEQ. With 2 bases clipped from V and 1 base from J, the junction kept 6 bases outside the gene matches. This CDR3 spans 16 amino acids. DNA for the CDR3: TGTGCCAGCAGCCAAAGGGTAGCGGGGCTCCAAGAGACCCAGTACTTC. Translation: CASSQRVAGLQETQYF.

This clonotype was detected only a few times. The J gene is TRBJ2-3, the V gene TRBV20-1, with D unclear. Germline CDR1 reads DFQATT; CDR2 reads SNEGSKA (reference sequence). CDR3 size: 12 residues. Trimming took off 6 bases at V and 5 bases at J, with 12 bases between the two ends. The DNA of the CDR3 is TGCAGTGCAAGGGTCCCTGGAGATACGCAGTATTTT. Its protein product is CSARVPGDTQYF.

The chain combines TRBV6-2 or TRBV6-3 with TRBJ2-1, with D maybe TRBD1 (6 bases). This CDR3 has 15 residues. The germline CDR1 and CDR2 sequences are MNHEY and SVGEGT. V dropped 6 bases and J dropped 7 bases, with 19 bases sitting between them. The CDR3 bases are TGTGCCAGCAGAAAAGTACAGGGAAGGGGGAATGAGCAGTTCTTC. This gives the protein CASRKVQGRGNEQFF.

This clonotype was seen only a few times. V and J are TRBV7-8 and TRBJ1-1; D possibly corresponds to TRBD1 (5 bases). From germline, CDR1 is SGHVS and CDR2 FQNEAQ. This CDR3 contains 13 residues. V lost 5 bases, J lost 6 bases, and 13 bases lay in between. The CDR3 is CASSLKDRAEAFF. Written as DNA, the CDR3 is TGTGCCAGCAGCCTCAAAGACAGAGCTGAAGCTTTCTTT.

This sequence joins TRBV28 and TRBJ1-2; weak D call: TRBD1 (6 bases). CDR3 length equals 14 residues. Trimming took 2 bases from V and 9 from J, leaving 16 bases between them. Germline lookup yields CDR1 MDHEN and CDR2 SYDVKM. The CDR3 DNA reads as TGTGCCAGCAGTTTACAAGGGGGAAATGGTCGCTACACCTTC. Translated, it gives CASSLQGGNGRYTF.

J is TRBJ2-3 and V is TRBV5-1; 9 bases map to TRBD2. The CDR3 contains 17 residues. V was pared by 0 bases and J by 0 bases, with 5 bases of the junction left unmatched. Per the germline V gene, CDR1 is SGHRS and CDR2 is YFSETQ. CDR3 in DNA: TGCGCCAGCAGCTTGGAACCTAGCGGGGTTAGCACAGATACGCAGTATTTT. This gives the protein CASSLEPSGVSTDTQYF. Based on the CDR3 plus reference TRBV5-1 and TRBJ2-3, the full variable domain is KAGVTQTPRYLIKTRGQQVTLSCSPISGHRSVSWYQQTPGQGLQFLFEYFSETQRNKGNFPGRFSGRQFSNSRSEMNVSTLELGDSALYLCASSLEPSGVSTDTQYFGPGTRLTVL.

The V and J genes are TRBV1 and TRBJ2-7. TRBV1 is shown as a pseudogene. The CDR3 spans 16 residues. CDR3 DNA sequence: TGCACCAGCAGCCAAGATCCTGCTAGAGCCACCTACGAGCAGTACTTC. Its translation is CTSSQDPARATYEQYF.

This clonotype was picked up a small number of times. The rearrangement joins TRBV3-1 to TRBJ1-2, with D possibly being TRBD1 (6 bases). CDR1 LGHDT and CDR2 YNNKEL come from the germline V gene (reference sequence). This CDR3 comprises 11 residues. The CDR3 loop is CASGTGQPYTF. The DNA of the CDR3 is TGTGCTAGTGGCACCGGACAGCCCTACACCTTC.

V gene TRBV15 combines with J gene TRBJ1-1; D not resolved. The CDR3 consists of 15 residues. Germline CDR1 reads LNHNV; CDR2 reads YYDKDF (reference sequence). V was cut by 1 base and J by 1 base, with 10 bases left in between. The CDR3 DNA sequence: TGTGCCACCAGCAGAGCTTTTCGTGGGAACACTGAAGCTTTCTTT. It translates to CATSRAFRGNTEAFF.

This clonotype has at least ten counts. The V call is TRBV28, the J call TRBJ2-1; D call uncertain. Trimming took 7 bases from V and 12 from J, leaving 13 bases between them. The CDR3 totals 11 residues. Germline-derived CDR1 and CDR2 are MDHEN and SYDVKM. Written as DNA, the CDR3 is TGTGCCAGCAAGTTAGGGCGAAGGCAGTTCTTC. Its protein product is CASKLGRRQFF.